Reported below is one T cell receptor beta chain. The germline gives CDR1 SGHRS, CDR2 YFSETQ. The germline V and J ends were trimmed by 7 bases and 4 bases, with 11 bases remaining between them. There are 12 residues in the CDR3. This specimen belongs to a study of blood T cell repertoires in COVID-19. Study summary: Samples taken during acute and convalescent COVID-19 were collected in the United States, Italy and Spain.

This table comes from immunoSEQ multiplex PCR, and its TCRdb copy is limited to in-frame clones, with some not included. The sample has over 300,000 clones; approximately 85% are singletons. This TCR was sampled from a human donor in a cohort sampled during active COVID-19. The genes are TRBV5-1 and TRBJ1-1; perhaps TRBD1 as D (5 bases). Sequenced material: peripheral blood. The CDR3 loop is CASAEGATEAFF. As DNA, the CDR3 is TGCGCCAGCGCTGAAGGGGCCACTGAAGCTTTCTTT.